This T cell receptor (beta chain) was documented in a study of shared clonotypes between healthy human individuals. Study background: Donors consisted of two women and a few men between 18 and 49.

The CDR3 contains 14 residues. The germline CDR1 and CDR2 sequences are SGHRS and YFSETQ. V lost 0 bases and J lost 4; bases outside the gene matches: 3. In regard to this clone: The antigen is not known.

Study results and caveats: Donor clonotype sharing was expected to depend on sequencing depth.

PBMC DNA, left unsorted, was sequenced on ten immunoSEQ deep assay plates. Only in-frame clones appear in the TCRdb table, and some are missing; sequencing was by immunoSEQ multiplex PCR. Of roughly 500,000 clones listed, about 76% are singletons. V usage is TRBV5-1 and J usage is TRBJ2-5, with 7 bases matching TRBD2. The sequence came from a woman in her thirties or forties in good health. Some clones in this sample may be carry-over from other donors' samples. Input material: PBMCs. The CDR3 DNA sequence: TGCGCCAGCAGCTTGGTCGGGAGGAGAGAGACCCAGTACTTC. It is translated as CASSLVGRRETQYF.